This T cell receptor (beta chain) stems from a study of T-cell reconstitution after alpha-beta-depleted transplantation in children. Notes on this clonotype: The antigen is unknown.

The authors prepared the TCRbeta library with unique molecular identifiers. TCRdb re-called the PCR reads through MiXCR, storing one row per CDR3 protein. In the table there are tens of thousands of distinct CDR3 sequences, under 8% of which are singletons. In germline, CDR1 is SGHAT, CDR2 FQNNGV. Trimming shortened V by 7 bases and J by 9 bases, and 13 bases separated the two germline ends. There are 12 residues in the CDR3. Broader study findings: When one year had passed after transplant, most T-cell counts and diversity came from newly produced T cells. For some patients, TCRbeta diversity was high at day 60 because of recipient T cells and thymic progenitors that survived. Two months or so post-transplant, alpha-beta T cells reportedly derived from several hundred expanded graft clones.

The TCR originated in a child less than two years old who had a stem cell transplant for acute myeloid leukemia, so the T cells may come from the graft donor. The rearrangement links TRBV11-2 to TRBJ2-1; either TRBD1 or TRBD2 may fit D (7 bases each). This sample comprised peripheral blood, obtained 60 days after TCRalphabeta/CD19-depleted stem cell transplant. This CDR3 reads CASILRGGEQFF. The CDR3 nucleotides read TGTGCCAGCATTCTCAGGGGGGGTGAGCAGTTCTTC.